This TCR beta chain stems from a study of CD8 T cells in ankylosing spondylitis. Study results and limitations: There was a TCR beta motif, made of several highly homologous variants, that appeared characteristic of ankylosing spondylitis blood.

The ends were cut back, 5 bases at V and 3 bases at J, with 19 bases in the middle. Germline V CDR1 and CDR2: ENHRY, SYGVKD. The CDR3 contains 16 residues. In this sample, this clonotype turned up many times. Antigen unknown. One entry per CDR3 protein, called by TCRdb with MiXCR from the 5' RACE reads. The sample has more than 300,000 distinct CDR3 sequences, approximately 10% seen once. The chain combines TRBV10-3 with TRBJ1-1; the D is unclear. The clonotype was recovered from a female donor with ankylosing spondylitis or in good health (not recorded which). The sample consisted of blood, either unsorted or a sorted T cell fraction (not recorded which). CDR3 amino acids: CAISKTGVFQDTEAFF. CDR3 in DNA: TGTGCCATCAGTAAAACTGGGGTCTTTCAGGACACTGAAGCTTTCTTT.